This TCR beta chain came from a study of control samples from healthy donors and cancer patients. The ends lost 2 bases at V and 1 base at J; junction bases unmatched: 6. The CDR3 has 16 residues. Germline CDR1 is SNHLY and CDR2 is FYNNEI. This clone showed up just a few times. The repertoire was sequenced with immunoSEQ multiplex PCR; TCRdb's copy has only in-frame clones and lacks some. This sample has about 170,000 clones, with 70% to 90% found just once. This receptor was identified in a woman under 40 in good health. This chain links TRBV2 with TRBJ2-5; 8 bases fit TRBD2. Sequencing used blood. DNA of the CDR3: TGTGCCAGCAGTGAAACGGGGGGGTTATTCCAAGAGACCCAGTACTTC. Protein product: CASSETGGLFQETQYF.